This T cell receptor beta chain was documented in a study of blood T cell repertoires in COVID-19. As for the study in general: Sample material is recorded as cDNA or gDNA derived from T cells, B-cell-depleted T cells, or PBMCs.

Repertoires were generated with immunoSEQ multiplex PCR, while TCRdb's copy carries only in-frame clones and drops some. The sample lists 250,000 to 350,000 clones, 80% to 90% occurring once. The CDR3 is 15 amino acids. CDR1 and CDR2 from the germline V gene are MNHEY and SVGAGI. The germline V and J ends were trimmed by 6 bases and 4 bases, with 17 bases remaining between them. Clinical histories supplied by participants themselves formed the basis of cohort assignment. Input material: PBMCs or T cells enriched from blood (not recorded which). This sequence was found in a woman aged 25 to 39 who had recovered from COVID-19. This chain links TRBV6-5 with TRBJ2-3; D possibly corresponds to TRBD1 (6 bases). CDR3 coding DNA: TGTGCCAGCAGCTCGCAGACTGGGGGCGCAGATACGCAGTATTTT. This gives the protein CASSSQTGGADTQYF.